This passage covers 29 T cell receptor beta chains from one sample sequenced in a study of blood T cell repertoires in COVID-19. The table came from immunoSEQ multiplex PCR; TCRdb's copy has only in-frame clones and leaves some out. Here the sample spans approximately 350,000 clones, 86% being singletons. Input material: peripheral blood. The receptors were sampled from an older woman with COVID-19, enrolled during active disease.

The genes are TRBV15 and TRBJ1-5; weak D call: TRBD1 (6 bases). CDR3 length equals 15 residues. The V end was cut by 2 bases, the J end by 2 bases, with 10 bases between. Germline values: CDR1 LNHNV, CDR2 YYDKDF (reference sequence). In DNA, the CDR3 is TGTGCCACCAGCAGATCTGGACAGCGCAATCAGCCCCAGCATTTT. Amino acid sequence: CATSRSGQRNQPQHF.

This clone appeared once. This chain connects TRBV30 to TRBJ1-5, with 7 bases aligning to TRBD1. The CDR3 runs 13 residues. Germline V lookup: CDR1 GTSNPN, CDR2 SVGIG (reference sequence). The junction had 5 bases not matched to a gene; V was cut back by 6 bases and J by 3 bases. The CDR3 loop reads CACQGQLNQPQHF. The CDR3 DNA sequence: TGTGCCTGTCAGGGACAGCTCAATCAGCCCCAGCATTTT.

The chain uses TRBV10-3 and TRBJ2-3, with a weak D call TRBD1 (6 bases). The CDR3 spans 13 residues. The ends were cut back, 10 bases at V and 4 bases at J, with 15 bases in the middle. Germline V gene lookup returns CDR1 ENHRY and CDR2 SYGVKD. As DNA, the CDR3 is TGTGCCACCTTTAATACAGGGTCAGATACGCAGTATTTT. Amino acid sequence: CATFNTGSDTQYF.

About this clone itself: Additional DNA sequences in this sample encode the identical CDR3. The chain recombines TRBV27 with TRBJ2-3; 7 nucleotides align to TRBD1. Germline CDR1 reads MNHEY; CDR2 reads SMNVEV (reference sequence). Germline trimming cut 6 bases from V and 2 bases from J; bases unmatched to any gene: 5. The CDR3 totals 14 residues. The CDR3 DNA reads TGTGCCAGCAGGAAGCAGGGGGACACAGATACGCAGTATTTT. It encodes CASRKQGDTDTQYF.

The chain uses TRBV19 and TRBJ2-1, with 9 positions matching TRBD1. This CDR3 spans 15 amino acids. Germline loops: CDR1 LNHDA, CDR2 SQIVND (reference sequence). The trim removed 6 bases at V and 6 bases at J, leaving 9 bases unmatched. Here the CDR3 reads CASRSGTGNINEQFF. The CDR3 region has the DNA TGTGCCAGTAGGAGCGGGACAGGGAATATCAATGAGCAGTTCTTC.

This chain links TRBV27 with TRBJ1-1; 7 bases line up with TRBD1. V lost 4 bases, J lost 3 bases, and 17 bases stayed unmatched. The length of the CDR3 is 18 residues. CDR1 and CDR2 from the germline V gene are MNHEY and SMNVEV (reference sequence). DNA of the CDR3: TGTGCCAGCAGTTCGAACATACAGGGGAATAGGAAGGACACTGAAGCTTTCTTT. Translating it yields CASSSNIQGNRKDTEAFF.

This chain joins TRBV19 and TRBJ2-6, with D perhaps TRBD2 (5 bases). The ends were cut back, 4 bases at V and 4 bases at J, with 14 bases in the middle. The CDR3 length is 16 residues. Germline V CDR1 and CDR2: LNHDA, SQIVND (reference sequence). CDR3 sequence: CASSSSGLPGANVLTF. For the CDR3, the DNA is TGTGCCAGTAGTAGCTCAGGACTTCCCGGGGCCAACGTCCTGACTTTC. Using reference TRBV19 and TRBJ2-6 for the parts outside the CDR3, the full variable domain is DGGITQSPKYLFRKEGQNVTLSCEQNLNHDAMYWYRQDPGQGLRLIYYSQIVNDFQKGDIAEGYSVSREKKESFPLTVTSAQKNPTAFYLCASSSSGLPGANVLTFGAGSRLTVL.

CDR3 coding DNA: TGTGCCAGCAGCTTGGTCTCGGGATACGAGCAGTACTTC. It codes for CASSLVSGYEQYF. This chain connects TRBV5-4 to TRBJ2-7; TRBD2 might be the D (5 bases). Trimming shortened V by 0 bases and J by 4 bases, and 8 bases separated the two germline ends. Germline-derived CDR1 and CDR2 are SGHNT and YYREEE (reference sequence). The CDR3 has 13 residues.

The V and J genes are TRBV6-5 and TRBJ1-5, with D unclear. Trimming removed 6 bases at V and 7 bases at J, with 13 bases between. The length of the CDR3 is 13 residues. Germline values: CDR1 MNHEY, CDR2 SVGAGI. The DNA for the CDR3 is TGTGCCAGCAGGGGGTTGAGCGGGCAGCCCCAGCATTTT. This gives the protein CASRGLSGQPQHF.

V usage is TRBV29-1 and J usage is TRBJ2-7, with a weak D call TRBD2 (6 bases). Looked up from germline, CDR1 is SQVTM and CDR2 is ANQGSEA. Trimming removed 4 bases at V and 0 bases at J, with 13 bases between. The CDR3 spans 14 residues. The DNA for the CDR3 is TGCAGCGTTGCCCCCATGGGAGGCTCCTACGAGCAGTACTTC. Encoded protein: CSVAPMGGSYEQYF.

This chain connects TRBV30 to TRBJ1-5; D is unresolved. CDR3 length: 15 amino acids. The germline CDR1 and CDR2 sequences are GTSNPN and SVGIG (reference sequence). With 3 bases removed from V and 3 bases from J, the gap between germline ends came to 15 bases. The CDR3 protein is CAWSALGRNNQPQHF. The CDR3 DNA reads TGTGCCTGGAGCGCCCTCGGCAGGAACAATCAGCCCCAGCATTTT.

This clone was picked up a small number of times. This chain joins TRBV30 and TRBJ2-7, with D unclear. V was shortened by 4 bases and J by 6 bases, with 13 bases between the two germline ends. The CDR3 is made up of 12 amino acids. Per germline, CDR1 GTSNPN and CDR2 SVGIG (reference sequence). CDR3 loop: CAWTHSRFEQYF. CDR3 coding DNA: TGTGCCTGGACCCATAGTCGTTTCGAGCAGTACTTC.

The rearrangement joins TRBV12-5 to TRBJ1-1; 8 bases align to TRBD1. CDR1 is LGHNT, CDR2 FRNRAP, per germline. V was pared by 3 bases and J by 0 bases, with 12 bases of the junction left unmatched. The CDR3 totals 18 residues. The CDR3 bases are TGTGCTAGTGGTTTACCCCTCGGACAGGGCAATATGAACACTGAAGCTTTCTTT. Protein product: CASGLPLGQGNMNTEAFF.

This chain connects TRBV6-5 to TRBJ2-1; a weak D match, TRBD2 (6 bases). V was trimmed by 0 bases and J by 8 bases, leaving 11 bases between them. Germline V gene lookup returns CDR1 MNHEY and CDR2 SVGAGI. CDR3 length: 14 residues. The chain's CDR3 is CASSYSGGFDEQFF. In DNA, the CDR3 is TGTGCCAGCAGTTACTCGGGGGGTTTCGATGAGCAGTTCTTC.

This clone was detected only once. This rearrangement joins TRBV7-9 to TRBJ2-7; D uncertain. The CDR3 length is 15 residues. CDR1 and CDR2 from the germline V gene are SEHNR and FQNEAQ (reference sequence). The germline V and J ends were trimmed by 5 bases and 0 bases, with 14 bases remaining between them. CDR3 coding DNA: TGTGCCAGCAGCCCCAGCCCGGCTAGCTCCTACGAGCAGTACTTC. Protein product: CASSPSPASSYEQYF.

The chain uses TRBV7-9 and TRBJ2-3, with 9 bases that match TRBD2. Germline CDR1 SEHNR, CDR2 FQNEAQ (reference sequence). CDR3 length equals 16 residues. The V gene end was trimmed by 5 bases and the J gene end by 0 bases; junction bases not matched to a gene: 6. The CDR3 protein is CASSPRSGGSTDTQYF. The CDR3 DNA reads TGTGCCAGCAGCCCAAGAAGCGGGGGGAGCACAGATACGCAGTATTTT.

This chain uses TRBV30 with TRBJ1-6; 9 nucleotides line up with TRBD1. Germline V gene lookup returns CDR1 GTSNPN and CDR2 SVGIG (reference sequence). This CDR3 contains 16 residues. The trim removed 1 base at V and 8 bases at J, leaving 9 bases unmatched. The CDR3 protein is CAWSAGTGLGYSPLHF. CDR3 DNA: TGTGCCTGGAGTGCGGGGACAGGGCTGGGGTATTCACCCCTCCACTTT.

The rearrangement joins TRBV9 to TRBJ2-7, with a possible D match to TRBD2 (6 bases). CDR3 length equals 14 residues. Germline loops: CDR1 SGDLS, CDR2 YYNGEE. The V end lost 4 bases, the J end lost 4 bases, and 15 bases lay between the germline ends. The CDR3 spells CASSPSGLNYEQYF. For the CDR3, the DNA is TGTGCCAGCAGCCCGTCGGGACTTAATTACGAGCAGTACTTC.

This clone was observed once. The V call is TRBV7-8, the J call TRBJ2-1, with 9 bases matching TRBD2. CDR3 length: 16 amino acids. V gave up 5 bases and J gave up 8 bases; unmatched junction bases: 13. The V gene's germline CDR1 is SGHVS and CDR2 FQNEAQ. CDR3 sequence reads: CASSPNTGLAGDEQFF. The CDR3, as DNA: TGTGCCAGCAGCCCAAATACGGGACTAGCCGGCGATGAGCAGTTCTTC.

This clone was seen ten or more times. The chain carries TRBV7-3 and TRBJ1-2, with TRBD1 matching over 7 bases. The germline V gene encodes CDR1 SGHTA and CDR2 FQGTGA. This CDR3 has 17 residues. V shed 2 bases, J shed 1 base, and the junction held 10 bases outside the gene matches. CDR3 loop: CASSLVGGTVDNYGYTF. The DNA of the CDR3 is TGTGCCAGCAGCTTAGTAGGGGGGACAGTCGATAACTATGGCTACACCTTC.

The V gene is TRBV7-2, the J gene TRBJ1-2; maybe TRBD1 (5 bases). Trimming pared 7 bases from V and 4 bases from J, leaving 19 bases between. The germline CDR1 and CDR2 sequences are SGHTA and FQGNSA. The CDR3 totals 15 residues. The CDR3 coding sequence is TGTGCCAGCACCGCCAGCAGGGTATTTTTCTATGGCTACACCTTC. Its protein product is CASTASRVFFYGYTF.

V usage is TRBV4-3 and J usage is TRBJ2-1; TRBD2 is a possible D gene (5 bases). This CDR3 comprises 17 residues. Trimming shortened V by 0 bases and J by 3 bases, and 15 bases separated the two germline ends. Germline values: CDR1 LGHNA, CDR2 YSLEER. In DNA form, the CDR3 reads TGCGCCAGCAGCCAAGATCATGGAGGAGTCTACTACAATGAGCAGTTCTTC. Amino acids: CASSQDHGGVYYNEQFF.

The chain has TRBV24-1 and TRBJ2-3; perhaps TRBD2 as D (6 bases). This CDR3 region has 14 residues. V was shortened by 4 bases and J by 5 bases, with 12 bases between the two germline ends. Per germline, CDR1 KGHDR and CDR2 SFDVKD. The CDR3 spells CATSDPGDRDTQYF. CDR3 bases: TGTGCCACCAGTGACCCGGGGGATAGAGATACGCAGTATTTT.

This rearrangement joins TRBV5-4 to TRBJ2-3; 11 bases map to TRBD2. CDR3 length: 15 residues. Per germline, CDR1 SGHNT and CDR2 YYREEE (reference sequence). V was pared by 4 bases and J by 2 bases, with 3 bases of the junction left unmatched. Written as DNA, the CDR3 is TGTGCCAGCAGCGGGACTAGCGGAACCACAGATACGCAGTATTTT. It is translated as CASSGTSGTTDTQYF.

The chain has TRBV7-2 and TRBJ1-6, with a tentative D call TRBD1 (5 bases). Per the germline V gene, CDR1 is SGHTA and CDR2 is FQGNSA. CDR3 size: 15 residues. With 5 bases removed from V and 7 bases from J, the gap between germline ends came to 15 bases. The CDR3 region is CASSLLGAQNSPLHF. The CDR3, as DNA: TGTGCCAGCAGCCTCCTAGGGGCTCAAAATTCACCCCTCCACTTT.

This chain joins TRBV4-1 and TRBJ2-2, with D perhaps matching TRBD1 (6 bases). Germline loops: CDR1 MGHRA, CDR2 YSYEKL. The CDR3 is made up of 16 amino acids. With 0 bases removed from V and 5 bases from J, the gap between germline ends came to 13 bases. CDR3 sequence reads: CASSQDMGQVTGELFF. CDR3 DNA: TGCGCCAGCAGCCAAGATATGGGACAAGTAACCGGGGAGCTGTTTTTT.

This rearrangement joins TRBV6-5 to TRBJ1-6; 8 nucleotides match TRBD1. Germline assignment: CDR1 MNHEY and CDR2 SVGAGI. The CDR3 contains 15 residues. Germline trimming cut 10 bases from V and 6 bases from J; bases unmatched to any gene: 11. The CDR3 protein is CATRSDRDGNSPLHF. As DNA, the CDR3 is TGTGCCACCCGATCGGACAGGGATGGTAATTCACCCCTCCACTTT.

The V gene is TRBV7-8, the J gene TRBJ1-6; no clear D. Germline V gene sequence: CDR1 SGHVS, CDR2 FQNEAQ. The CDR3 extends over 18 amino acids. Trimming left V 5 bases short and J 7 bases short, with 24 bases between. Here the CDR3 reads CASSPELVGSPGNSPLHF. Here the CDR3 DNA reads TGTGCCAGCAGCCCCGAACTAGTAGGTAGCCCGGGAAATTCACCCCTCCACTTT.

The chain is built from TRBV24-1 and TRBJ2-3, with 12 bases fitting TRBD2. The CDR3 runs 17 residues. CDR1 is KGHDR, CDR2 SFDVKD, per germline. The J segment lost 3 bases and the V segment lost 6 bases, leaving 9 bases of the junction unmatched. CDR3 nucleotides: TGTGCCACCAGTAGCGCTAGCGGGGGGGAGGGGACAGATACGCAGTATTTT. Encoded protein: CATSSASGGEGTDTQYF.